Below, one T cell receptor (beta chain) is given with its context. The antigen is unknown. The data were taken from a study of blood T cells in healthy people across ages. Whole-study context: Researchers report that template switching captured about one barcoded beta molecule per two T cells.

Study outcomes and limitations: TCR beta diversity correlated strongly with naive T cell percentage.

A second PCR of about 7 to 12 cycles used a sample-barcoded 5' primer and a J-beta primer mix. A template-switch adaptor with 12 random nucleotides tagged each cDNA molecule. TCRdb processed the 5' RACE reads anew with MiXCR; each CDR3 protein has one entry. Counted here are about 1,500,000 distinct CDR3 sequences, over 25% occurring once; the ten biggest clones make up 7.7%. Trimming took 4 bases from V and 10 from J; bases not matched to a gene: 9. This CDR3 is built from 14 residues. The TCR comes from a woman in her 30s in good health. V is TRBV12-3 or TRBV12-4 and J is TRBJ2-3; 9 nucleotides line up with TRBD2. The sequenced material came from blood. The CDR3: CASSSREGGNAQYF. The CDR3 DNA reads TGTGCCAGCAGTTCGCGGGAGGGCGGAAATGCGCAGTATTTT.